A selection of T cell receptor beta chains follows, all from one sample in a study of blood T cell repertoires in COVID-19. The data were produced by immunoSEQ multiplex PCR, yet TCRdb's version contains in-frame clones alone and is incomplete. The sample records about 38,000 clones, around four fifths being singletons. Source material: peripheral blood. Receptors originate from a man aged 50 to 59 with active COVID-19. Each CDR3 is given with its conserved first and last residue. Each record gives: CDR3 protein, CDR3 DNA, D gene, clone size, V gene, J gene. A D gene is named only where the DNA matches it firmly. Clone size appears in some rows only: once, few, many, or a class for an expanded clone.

CDR3aa: CASSLTSGEYNEQFF
CDR3nt: TGTGCCAGCAGCTTGACTAGCGGGGAATACAATGAGCAGTTCTTC
d_gene: TRBD2
abundance: -
v_gene: TRBV11-3
j_gene: TRBJ2-1

CDR3aa: CASSTDSGRFRYGYTF
CDR3nt: TGTGCCAGCAGCACGGACTCAGGTCGATTCCGCTATGGCTACACCTTC
d_gene: -
abundance: -
v_gene: TRBV11-2
j_gene: TRBJ1-2

CDR3aa: CASSQGAANYGYTF
CDR3nt: TGTGCCAGCAGCCAAGGGGCAGCTAACTATGGCTACACCTTC
d_gene: -
abundance: -
v_gene: TRBV3-1/TRBV3-2
j_gene: TRBJ1-2

CDR3aa: CASSSSGTLRSGANVLTF
CDR3nt: TGTGCCAGCAGTTCTTCCGGGACACTGCGCTCTGGGGCCAACGTCCTGACTTTC
d_gene: -
abundance: -
v_gene: TRBV6-2/TRBV6-3
j_gene: TRBJ2-6

CDR3aa: CASSPGTGGYEQYF
CDR3nt: TGTGCCAGCAGCCCCGGGACAGGGGGCTACGAGCAGTACTTC
d_gene: TRBD1
abundance: -
v_gene: TRBV7-9
j_gene: TRBJ2-7

CDR3aa: CASSIPTRGSYTF
CDR3nt: TGTGCCAGTAGTATCCCGACCAGGGGTAGCTACACCTTC
d_gene: -
abundance: -
v_gene: TRBV19
j_gene: TRBJ1-2

CDR3aa: CASSEAAGISGNTIYF
CDR3nt: TGTGCCAGCAGTGAAGCGGCAGGAATCTCTGGAAACACCATATATTTT
d_gene: -
abundance: -
v_gene: TRBV6-1
j_gene: TRBJ1-3

CDR3aa: CASSIRRSSYEQYF
CDR3nt: TGTGCCAGTAGTATCCGCAGGTCCTCCTACGAGCAGTACTTC
d_gene: -
abundance: -
v_gene: TRBV19
j_gene: TRBJ2-7

CDR3aa: CSVSLYNEQFF
CDR3nt: TGCAGCGTTTCTCTATACAATGAGCAGTTCTTC
d_gene: -
abundance: -
v_gene: TRBV29-1
j_gene: TRBJ2-1

CDR3aa: CASSYPRQGTDVAFF
CDR3nt: TGTGCCAGCAGTTACCCTCGACAGGGGACGGATGTAGCTTTCTTT
d_gene: TRBD1
abundance: -
v_gene: TRBV6-2/TRBV6-3
j_gene: TRBJ1-1

CDR3aa: CASSQLMNTEAFF
CDR3nt: TGTGCCAGCAGCCAGTTGATGAACACTGAAGCTTTCTTT
d_gene: -
abundance: once
v_gene: TRBV7-9
j_gene: TRBJ1-1

CDR3aa: CASKGAMTEAFF
CDR3nt: TGTGCCAGCAAGGGGGCTATGACTGAAGCTTTCTTT
d_gene: TRBD1
abundance: -
v_gene: TRBV2
j_gene: TRBJ1-1

CDR3aa: CASSLTGFLGAFF
CDR3nt: TGTGCCAGCAGTTTAACAGGTTTCTTAGGAGCTTTCTTT
d_gene: -
abundance: -
v_gene: TRBV6-2/TRBV6-3
j_gene: TRBJ1-1

CDR3aa: CATSDFHGRASGGLSYNEQFF
CDR3nt: TGTGCCACCAGTGATTTTCACGGAAGGGCCAGCGGGGGGCTTTCCTACAATGAGCAGTTCTTC
d_gene: TRBD2
abundance: -
v_gene: TRBV24-1
j_gene: TRBJ2-1

CDR3aa: CASSLGSGDQETQYF
CDR3nt: TGCGCCAGCAGCTTGGGTAGCGGGGACCAAGAGACCCAGTACTTC
d_gene: TRBD2
abundance: -
v_gene: TRBV5-1
j_gene: TRBJ2-5

CDR3aa: CATSRVIILEGGGYTF
CDR3nt: TGTGCCACCAGCAGAGTGATTATATTAGAGGGTGGTGGCTACACCTTC
d_gene: -
abundance: -
v_gene: TRBV15
j_gene: TRBJ1-2

CDR3aa: CASSQGDRGLIDTQYF
CDR3nt: TGCGCCAGCAGCCAGGGTGACAGGGGGCTTATAGATACGCAGTATTTT
d_gene: TRBD1
abundance: -
v_gene: TRBV4-1
j_gene: TRBJ2-3

CDR3aa: CASSYSLGRTDTQYF
CDR3nt: TGTGCCAGCAGTTACAGTCTAGGGAGAACAGATACGCAGTATTTT
d_gene: -
abundance: -
v_gene: TRBV6-5
j_gene: TRBJ2-3

CDR3aa: CASSLAPPASGGLGEQYF
CDR3nt: TGTGCCAGCAGCTTGGCCCCCCCGGCGAGCGGGGGCTTGGGGGAGCAGTACTTC
d_gene: TRBD2
abundance: -
v_gene: TRBV5-4
j_gene: TRBJ2-7

CDR3aa: CASSQEAPGTRNQPQHF
CDR3nt: TGCGCCAGCAGCCAAGAGGCCCCCGGGACACGGAATCAGCCCCAGCATTTT
d_gene: -
abundance: -
v_gene: TRBV4-1
j_gene: TRBJ1-5

CDR3aa: CASSQEAPQETQYF
CDR3nt: TGCGCCAGCAGCCAAGAGGCTCCGCAAGAGACCCAGTACTTC
d_gene: -
abundance: -
v_gene: TRBV4-1
j_gene: TRBJ2-5

CDR3aa: CASMPLAAQYF
CDR3nt: TGTGCCAGCATGCCCCTGGCGGCCCAGTACTTC
d_gene: -
abundance: -
v_gene: TRBV7-9
j_gene: TRBJ2-5

CDR3aa: CASSVSGIYNEQFF
CDR3nt: TGCGCCAGCAGCGTTAGCGGGATCTACAATGAGCAGTTCTTC
d_gene: TRBD2
abundance: -
v_gene: TRBV5-1
j_gene: TRBJ2-1

CDR3aa: CAIGQLLSNQPQHF
CDR3nt: TGTGCCATCGGACAGTTGCTTAGCAATCAGCCCCAGCATTTT
d_gene: -
abundance: -
v_gene: TRBV9
j_gene: TRBJ1-5

CDR3aa: CASSLAGGGLETQYF
CDR3nt: TGTGCCAGCAGCTTAGCCGGGGGGGGGTTGGAGACCCAGTACTTC
d_gene: TRBD2
abundance: -
v_gene: TRBV7-7
j_gene: TRBJ2-5

CDR3aa: CASSPPGLVRDEQFF
CDR3nt: TGTGCCAGCTCACCGCCGGGACTGGTTCGGGATGAGCAGTTCTTC
d_gene: -
abundance: -
v_gene: TRBV18
j_gene: TRBJ2-1

CDR3aa: CASSLLPTGEQYF
CDR3nt: TGCGCCAGCAGCTTGCTTCCAACTGGCGAGCAGTACTTC
d_gene: -
abundance: -
v_gene: TRBV5-1
j_gene: TRBJ2-7

CDR3aa: CASSLTEIYGYTF
CDR3nt: TGTGCCAGCAGCCTAACAGAAATCTATGGCTACACCTTC
d_gene: -
abundance: -
v_gene: TRBV7-9
j_gene: TRBJ1-2

CDR3aa: CASRSYGGGNYGYTF
CDR3nt: TGTGCCAGCCGTTCCTACGGGGGTGGGAACTATGGCTACACCTTC
d_gene: -
abundance: -
v_gene: TRBV28
j_gene: TRBJ1-2

CDR3aa: CASSVDYGNTIYF
CDR3nt: TGTGCCAGCAGCGTAGACTATGGAAACACCATATATTTT
d_gene: -
abundance: -
v_gene: TRBV9
j_gene: TRBJ1-3

CDR3aa: CASSGRDRETEQYF
CDR3nt: TGCGCCAGCAGCGGCCGGGACAGGGAGACCGAGCAGTACTTC
d_gene: TRBD1
abundance: -
v_gene: TRBV5-1
j_gene: TRBJ2-7

CDR3aa: CASSRQWSTDTQYF
CDR3nt: TGCGCCAGCAGCCGACAATGGAGCACAGATACGCAGTATTTT
d_gene: -
abundance: once
v_gene: TRBV4-1
j_gene: TRBJ2-3

CDR3aa: CASSPPLEGSGNTIYF
CDR3nt: TGTGCCAGCAGCCCCCCTTTGGAGGGCTCTGGAAACACCATATATTTT
d_gene: -
abundance: -
v_gene: TRBV7-9
j_gene: TRBJ1-3

CDR3aa: CASSPWTGFPPGELFF
CDR3nt: TGTGCCAGCAGCCCCTGGACAGGGTTTCCCCCGGGGGAGCTGTTTTTT
d_gene: TRBD1
abundance: -
v_gene: TRBV5-4
j_gene: TRBJ2-2

CDR3aa: CASSGTSGGFQETQYF
CDR3nt: TGTGCCAGTAGTGGAACTAGCGGGGGCTTCCAAGAGACCCAGTACTTC
d_gene: TRBD2
abundance: -
v_gene: TRBV19
j_gene: TRBJ2-5

CDR3aa: CASSKPRTSGGNSLF
CDR3nt: TGTGCCAGCAGCAAACCGCGGACTAGCGGGGGGAATTCCCTCTTC
d_gene: -
abundance: -
v_gene: TRBV21-1
j_gene: TRBJ2-1

CDR3aa: CASSSLNTGELFF
CDR3nt: TGTGCCAGCAGCTCTTTAAACACCGGGGAGCTGTTTTTT
d_gene: -
abundance: few
v_gene: TRBV3-1/TRBV3-2
j_gene: TRBJ2-2

CDR3aa: CASSFGGQMDTQYF
CDR3nt: TGCGCCAGCAGCTTCGGGGGGCAAATGGATACGCAGTATTTT
d_gene: -
abundance: -
v_gene: TRBV5-1
j_gene: TRBJ2-3

CDR3aa: CASSLGGRGYGYTF
CDR3nt: TGTGCCAGTAGTTTAGGGGGCCGCGGCTATGGCTACACCTTC
d_gene: TRBD1
abundance: -
v_gene: TRBV19
j_gene: TRBJ1-2

CDR3aa: CASSLNGGVGDTQYF
CDR3nt: TGTGCCAGCAGCTTGAACGGGGGTGTCGGAGATACGCAGTATTTT
d_gene: -
abundance: -
v_gene: TRBV7-2
j_gene: TRBJ2-3

CDR3aa: CASSTRTRSAGELFF
CDR3nt: TGTGCCAGCAGCACCCGGACTAGAAGCGCCGGGGAGCTGTTTTTT
d_gene: -
abundance: once
v_gene: TRBV21-1
j_gene: TRBJ2-2

CDR3aa: CASSLDSPGANVLTF
CDR3nt: TGTGCCAGCAGCTTGGACAGCCCTGGGGCCAACGTCCTGACTTTC
d_gene: -
abundance: -
v_gene: TRBV5-6
j_gene: TRBJ2-6

CDR3aa: CASSEPGSNYGYTF
CDR3nt: TGTGCCAGCAGTGAACCGGGTTCTAACTATGGCTACACCTTC
d_gene: -
abundance: -
v_gene: TRBV25-1
j_gene: TRBJ1-2

CDR3aa: CASSFLRDSFSTDTQYF
CDR3nt: TGTGCCAGCAGCTTCCTCCGGGACAGCTTCAGCACAGATACGCAGTATTTT
d_gene: TRBD1
abundance: -
v_gene: TRBV5-8
j_gene: TRBJ2-3

CDR3aa: CASSQGGGAGYTF
CDR3nt: TGTGCCAGCAGCCAAGGGGGAGGGGCTGGCTACACCTTC
d_gene: -
abundance: -
v_gene: TRBV3-1/TRBV3-2
j_gene: TRBJ1-2

CDR3aa: CASSLDGSGYTQYF
CDR3nt: TGCGCCAGCAGCCTGGACGGGTCGGGGTATACGCAGTATTTT
d_gene: -
abundance: -
v_gene: TRBV10-1
j_gene: TRBJ2-3

CDR3aa: CASSLVPDSFRTDTQYF
CDR3nt: TGTGCCAGCAGCTTGGTTCCGGACAGTTTCCGCACAGATACGCAGTATTTT
d_gene: -
abundance: -
v_gene: TRBV5-4
j_gene: TRBJ2-3

CDR3aa: CASSLLGSDQPQHF
CDR3nt: TGTGCCAGCAGTCTCCTAGGAAGCGATCAGCCCCAGCATTTT
d_gene: -
abundance: once
v_gene: TRBV6-5
j_gene: TRBJ1-5

CDR3aa: CASTRGTTPYNEQFF
CDR3nt: TGTGCCAGCACGCGAGGGACAACCCCGTACAATGAGCAGTTCTTC
d_gene: -
abundance: -
v_gene: TRBV9
j_gene: TRBJ2-1

CDR3aa: CASSLLDNSPLHF
CDR3nt: TGTGCCAGCAGCCTACTCGATAATTCACCCCTCCACTTT
d_gene: -
abundance: -
v_gene: TRBV6-5
j_gene: TRBJ1-6

CDR3aa: CASSLDPGVQPQHF
CDR3nt: TGTGCCAGCAGCTTAGACCCAGGGGTTCAGCCCCAGCATTTT
d_gene: -
abundance: -
v_gene: TRBV7-9
j_gene: TRBJ1-5

CDR3aa: CASSPWTGITDTQYF
CDR3nt: TGTGCCAGCAGCCCCTGGACAGGGATCACAGATACGCAGTATTTT
d_gene: TRBD1
abundance: -
v_gene: TRBV13
j_gene: TRBJ2-3

CDR3aa: CASSLSGAYEQYF
CDR3nt: TGTGCCAGCAGCTTATCTGGAGCTTACGAGCAGTACTTC
d_gene: -
abundance: -
v_gene: TRBV11-2
j_gene: TRBJ2-7

CDR3aa: CASSLTGNEQYF
CDR3nt: TGCGCCAGCAGCCTGACAGGGAACGAGCAGTACTTC
d_gene: TRBD1
abundance: few
v_gene: TRBV4-1
j_gene: TRBJ2-7